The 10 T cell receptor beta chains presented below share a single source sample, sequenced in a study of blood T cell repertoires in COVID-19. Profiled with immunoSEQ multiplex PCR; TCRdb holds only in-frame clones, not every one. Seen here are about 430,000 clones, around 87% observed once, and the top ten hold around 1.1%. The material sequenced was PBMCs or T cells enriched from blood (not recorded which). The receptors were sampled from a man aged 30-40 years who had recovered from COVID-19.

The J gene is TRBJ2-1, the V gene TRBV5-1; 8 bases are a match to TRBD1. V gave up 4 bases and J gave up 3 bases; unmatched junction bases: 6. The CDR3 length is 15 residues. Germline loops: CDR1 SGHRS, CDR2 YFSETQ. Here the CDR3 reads CASSPGQAIYNEQFF. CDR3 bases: TGCGCCAGCAGCCCGGGACAGGCTATCTACAATGAGCAGTTCTTC. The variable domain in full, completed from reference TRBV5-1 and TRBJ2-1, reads KAGVTQTPRYLIKTRGQQVTLSCSPISGHRSVSWYQQTPGQGLQFLFEYFSETQRNKGNFPGRFSGRQFSNSRSEMNVSTLELGDSALYLCASSPGQAIYNEQFFGPGTRLTVL.

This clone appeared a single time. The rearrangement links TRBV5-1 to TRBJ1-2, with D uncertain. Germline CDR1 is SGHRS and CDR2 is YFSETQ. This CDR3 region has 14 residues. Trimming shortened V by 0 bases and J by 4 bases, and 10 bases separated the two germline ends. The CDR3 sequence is CASSLDSIGYGYTF. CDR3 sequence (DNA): TGCGCCAGCAGCTTGGACAGCATCGGCTATGGCTACACCTTC.

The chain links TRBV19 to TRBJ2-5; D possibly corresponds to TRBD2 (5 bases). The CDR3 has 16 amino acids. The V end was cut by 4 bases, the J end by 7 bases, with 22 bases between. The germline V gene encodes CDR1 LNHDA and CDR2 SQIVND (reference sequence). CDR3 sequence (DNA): TGTGCCAGTAGTACTCACTACACCGAGGGTCCAACGACCCAGTACTTC. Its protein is CASSTHYTEGPTTQYF.

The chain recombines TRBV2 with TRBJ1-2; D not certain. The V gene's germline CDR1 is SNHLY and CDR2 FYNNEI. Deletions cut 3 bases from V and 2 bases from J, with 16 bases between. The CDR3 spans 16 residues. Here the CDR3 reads CASSEGGPLGNYGYTF. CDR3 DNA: TGTGCCAGCAGTGAGGGCGGGCCACTAGGCAACTATGGCTACACCTTC. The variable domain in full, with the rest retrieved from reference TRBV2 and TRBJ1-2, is EPEVTQTPSHQVTQMGQEVILRCVPISNHLYFYWYRQILGQKVEFLVSFYNNEISEKSEIFDDQFSVERPDGSNFTLKIRSTKLEDSAMYFCASSEGGPLGNYGYTFGSGTRLTVV.

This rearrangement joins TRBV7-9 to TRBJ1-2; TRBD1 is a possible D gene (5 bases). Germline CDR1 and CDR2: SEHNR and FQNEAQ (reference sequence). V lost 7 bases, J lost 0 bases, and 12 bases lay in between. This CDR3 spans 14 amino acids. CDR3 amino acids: CASNPPGTNYGYTF. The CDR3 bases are TGTGCCAGCAACCCTCCAGGGACTAACTATGGCTACACCTTC. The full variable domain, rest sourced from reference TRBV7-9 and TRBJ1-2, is DTGVSQNPRHKITKRGQNVTFRCDPISEHNRLYWYRQTLGQGPEFLTYFQNEAQLEKSRLLSDRFSAERPKGSFSTLEIQRTEQGDSAMYLCASNPPGTNYGYTFGSGTRLTVV.

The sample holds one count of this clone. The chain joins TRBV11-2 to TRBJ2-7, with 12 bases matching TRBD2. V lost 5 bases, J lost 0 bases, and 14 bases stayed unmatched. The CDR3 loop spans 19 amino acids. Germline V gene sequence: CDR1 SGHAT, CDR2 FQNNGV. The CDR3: CASSPPLGLAGQSSYEQYF. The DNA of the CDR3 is TGTGCCAGCAGCCCACCCCTGGGACTAGCGGGCCAAAGCTCCTACGAGCAGTACTTC.

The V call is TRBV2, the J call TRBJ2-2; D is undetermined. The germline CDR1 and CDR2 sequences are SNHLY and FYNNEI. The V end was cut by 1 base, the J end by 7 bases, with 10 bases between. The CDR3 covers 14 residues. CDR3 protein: CASSEDSFDGELFF. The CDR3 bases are TGTGCCAGCAGTGAAGACTCCTTTGACGGGGAGCTGTTTTTT.

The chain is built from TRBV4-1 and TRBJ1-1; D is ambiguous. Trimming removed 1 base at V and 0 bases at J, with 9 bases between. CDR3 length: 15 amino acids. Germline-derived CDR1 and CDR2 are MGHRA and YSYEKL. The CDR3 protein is CASSQGEAMNTEAFF. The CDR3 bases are TGCGCCAGCAGCCAAGGAGAAGCCATGAACACTGAAGCTTTCTTT.

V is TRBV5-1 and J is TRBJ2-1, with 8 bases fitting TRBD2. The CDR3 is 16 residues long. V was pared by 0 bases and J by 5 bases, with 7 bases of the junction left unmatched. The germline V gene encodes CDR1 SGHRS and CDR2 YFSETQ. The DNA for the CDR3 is TGCGCCAGCAGCTTGGCACCGGGACTAGGGCACAATGAGCAGTTCTTC. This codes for CASSLAPGLGHNEQFF.

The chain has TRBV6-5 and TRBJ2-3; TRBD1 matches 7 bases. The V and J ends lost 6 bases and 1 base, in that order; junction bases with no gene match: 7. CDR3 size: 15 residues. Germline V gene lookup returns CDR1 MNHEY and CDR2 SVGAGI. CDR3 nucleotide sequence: TGTGCCAGCAGAGGAACAGGGGCCCGCACAGATACGCAGTATTTT. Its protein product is CASRGTGARTDTQYF.